These 2 T cell receptor beta chains originate from one sample sequenced in a study of T cell clonotyping in hematopoietic cell transplantation. TCRdb's table, derived via immunoSEQ multiplex PCR, lists solely in-frame clones and lacks some. The sample comprises 10,000 to 15,000 clones, 91% of which are singletons, and approximately 0.79% rests with the top ten. The sample taken for sequencing was peripheral blood mononuclear cells. These receptors all come from a woman aged 45-65 years in good health. Some clones in this sample may be carry-over from other donors' samples.

A few counts support this clone. This chain links TRBV4-1 with TRBJ2-7; no firm D call. Trimming removed 5 bases at V and 1 base at J, with 9 bases between. This CDR3 spans 13 amino acids. Germline CDR1 and CDR2: MGHRA and YSYEKL. CDR3 sequence (DNA): TGCGCCAGCAGCTCTACACTATCCTACGAGCAGTACTTC. Translation gives CASSSTLSYEQYF.

V and J are TRBV13 and TRBJ2-1; D not certain. V was shortened by 4 bases and J by 2 bases, with 12 bases between the two germline ends. This CDR3 is 15 amino acids long. The germline gives CDR1 PRHDT, CDR2 FYEKMQ (reference sequence). The CDR3 region is CASSSPVLTYNEQFF. The CDR3 DNA reads as TGTGCCAGCAGCTCCCCGGTACTAACCTACAATGAGCAGTTCTTC.